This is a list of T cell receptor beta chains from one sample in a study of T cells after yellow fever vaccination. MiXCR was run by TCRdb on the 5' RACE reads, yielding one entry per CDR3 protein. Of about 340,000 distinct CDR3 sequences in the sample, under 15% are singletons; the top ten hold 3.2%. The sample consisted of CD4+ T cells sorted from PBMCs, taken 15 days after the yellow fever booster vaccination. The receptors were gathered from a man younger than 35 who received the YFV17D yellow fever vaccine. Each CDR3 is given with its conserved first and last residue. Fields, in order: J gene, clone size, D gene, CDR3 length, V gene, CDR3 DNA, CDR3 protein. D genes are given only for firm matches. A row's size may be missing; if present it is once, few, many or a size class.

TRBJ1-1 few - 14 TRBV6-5 TGTGCCAGCAGTTATTTGGGACCTTACACTGAAGCTTTCTTT CASSYLGPYTEAFF
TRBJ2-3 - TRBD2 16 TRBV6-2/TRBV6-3 TGTGCCAGCAGTCAACTAGCGGGGGGCGGCACAGATACGCAGTATTTT CASSQLAGGGTDTQYF
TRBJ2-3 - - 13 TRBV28 TGTGCCACCAAGAAAGGGGGGACAGATACGCAGTATTTT CATKKGGTDTQYF
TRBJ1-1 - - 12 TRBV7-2 TGTGCCAGCAGTTCATCCAGGGGTCTGGCTTTCTTT CASSSSRGLAFF
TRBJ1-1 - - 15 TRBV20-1 TGCAGTGCTAGGAGAACAGGACACCCGAACACTGAAGCTTTCTTT CSARRTGHPNTEAFF
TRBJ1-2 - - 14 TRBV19 TGTGCCAGTAGTATGGACAGAACTAACTATGGCTACACCTTC CASSMDRTNYGYTF
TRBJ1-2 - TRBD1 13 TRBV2 TGTGCCAGCACCAGGGACAGGGGTAACGGCTACACCTTC CASTRDRGNGYTF
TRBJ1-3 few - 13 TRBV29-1 TGCAGCGTTGGGTGGGGGCTTGGAAACACCATATATTTT CSVGWGLGNTIYF
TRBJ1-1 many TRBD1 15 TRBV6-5 TGTGCCAGCAGTTACACGGGACAGGGAAAGTCTGAAGCTTTCTTT CASSYTGQGKSEAFF
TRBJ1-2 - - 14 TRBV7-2 TGTGCCAGCAGCCTTCTGGGAGCTAACTATGGCTACACCTTC CASSLLGANYGYTF
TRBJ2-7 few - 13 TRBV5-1 TGCGCCAGCAGCCTGCTGGGGGCCTACGAGCAGTACTTC CASSLLGAYEQYF
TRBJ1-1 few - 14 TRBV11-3 TGTGCCAGCAGCTTAGATCGGTGGAACACTGAAGCTTTCTTT CASSLDRWNTEAFF
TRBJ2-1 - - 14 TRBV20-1 TGCAGTGCTAGCCTCGGACGTAGGCGGGATGAGCAGTTCTTC CSASLGRRRDEQFF
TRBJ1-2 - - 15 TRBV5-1 TGCGCCAGCAGCTTGGATCTGCCTATCAACTATGGCTACACCTTC CASSLDLPINYGYTF
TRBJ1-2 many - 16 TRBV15 TGTGCCACCAGCAGAGAAAAGACAGCAGCTAACTATGGCTACACCTTC CATSREKTAANYGYTF
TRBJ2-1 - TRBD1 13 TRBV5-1 TGCGCCAGCAGATCTGCAGGGGGCAATGAGCAGTTCTTC CASRSAGGNEQFF
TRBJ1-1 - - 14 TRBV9 TGTGCCAGCAGCGCCCACGAGAGAAACACTGAAGCTTTCTTT CASSAHERNTEAFF
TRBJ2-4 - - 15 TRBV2 TGTGCCAGCAGTGGGGCAAGACTAGCCAAAAACATTCAGTACTTC CASSGARLAKNIQYF
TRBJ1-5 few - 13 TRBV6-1 TGTGCCAGCAGTGGCACAGGTAATCACCCCCAGCATTTT CASSGTGNHPQHF
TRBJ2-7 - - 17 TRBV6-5 TGTGCCAGCAGTTTCGTTGGCTGGGGATCTTTTTCCTACGAGCAGTACTTC CASSFVGWGSFSYEQYF
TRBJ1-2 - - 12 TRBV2 TGTGCCAGCAGCCCGGAGTTCGGTGGCTACACCTTC CASSPEFGGYTF
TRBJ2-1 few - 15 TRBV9 TGTGCCAGCAGCCCTTCGGGGTCCCGGATGAATGAGCAGTTCTTC CASSPSGSRMNEQFF
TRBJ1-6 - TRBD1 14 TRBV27 TGTGCCAGCAGAAAGGGACAGGGTGATTCACCCCTCCACTTT CASRKGQGDSPLHF
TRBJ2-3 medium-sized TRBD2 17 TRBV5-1 TGCGCCAGCAGCTCTTTAGGTACTAGCGGGGGGGCAGATACGCAGTATTTT CASSSLGTSGGADTQYF